These T cell receptor beta chains were read from a single sample in a study of cytomegalovirus exposure and HLA in healthy donors. The data were produced by immunoSEQ multiplex PCR, yet TCRdb's version contains in-frame clones alone and is incomplete. The sample includes around 150,000 clones, about two thirds of them seen just once. Sequenced input: PBMCs. Receptors were obtained from a woman aged 18-30 years in good health and CMV-seropositive. CDR3s include the opening cysteine and the closing phenylalanine or tryptophan. Each record gives: clone size, V gene, J gene, D gene, CDR3 DNA, CDR3 protein. The D gene is left open where the match is weak. The listing skips clone size in some rows; elsewhere it reads once, few, many or a size class.

few	TRBV5-1	TRBJ1-4	TRBD1	TGCGCCAGCAGCTTGGACAGGGGAAATGAAAAACTGTTTTTT	CASSLDRGNEKLFF
.	TRBV5-1	TRBJ1-2	.	TGCGCCAGCAGCTTGGCCACAGAGAACTATGGCTACACCTTC	CASSLATENYGYTF
.	TRBV6-5	TRBJ2-7	TRBD2	TGTGCCACTAGCGGGGATTCCTACGAGCAGTACTTC	CATSGDSYEQYF
few	TRBV5-1	TRBJ1-1	.	TGCGCCAGCAGCTTGGGCAGGGAGGACACTGAAGCTTTCTTT	CASSLGREDTEAFF
once	TRBV7-3	TRBJ1-2	.	TGTGCCAGCAGCAACCAGGGATCCTATGGCTACACCTTC	CASSNQGSYGYTF
.	TRBV19	TRBJ2-3	TRBD1	TGTGCCAGTAGTATCGGCAGGGGGCGACGGGACACAGATACGCAGTATTTT	CASSIGRGRRDTDTQYF
.	TRBV2	TRBJ2-1	.	TGTGCCAGCAGTGAGGCGGAATACAATGAGCAGTTCTTC	CASSEAEYNEQFF
.	TRBV2	TRBJ1-1	.	TGTGCCAGCAGTCCAGGGAACATGAACACTGAAGCTTTCTTT	CASSPGNMNTEAFF
.	TRBV7-2	TRBJ2-7	TRBD2	TGTGCCAGCAGCTCTAGCGGGGGGCAGAGCGAGCAGTACTTC	CASSSSGGQSEQYF
.	TRBV28	TRBJ1-1	.	TGTGCCAGCAGTACACCACAGAACATGAACACTGAAGCTTTCTTT	CASSTPQNMNTEAFF
.	TRBV30	TRBJ1-5	TRBD1	TGTGCCTGGAGTGTACGGGGGACAGTTCACCAGCCCCAGCATTTT	CAWSVRGTVHQPQHF
.	TRBV27	TRBJ2-7	TRBD1	TGTGCCAGCAGTTTATTCGGGACAGCCTCCTACGAGCAGTACTTC	CASSLFGTASYEQYF
.	TRBV28	TRBJ2-2	TRBD2	TGTGCCAGCAGTTTACCCCAGGGACTACACACCGGGGAGCTGTTTTTT	CASSLPQGLHTGELFF
.	TRBV6-9	TRBJ1-5	.	TGTGCCAAAACACAGGGTCGGGTAGGGCCCCAGCATTTT	CAKTQGRVGPQHF
.	TRBV18	TRBJ2-7	.	TGTGCCAGCTCACCACTGGACTCGAACTCCTACGAGCAGTACTTC	CASSPLDSNSYEQYF
few	TRBV11-2	TRBJ1-5	.	TGTGCCAGCAGCCGCCTGGGGGGGCCCCAGCATTTT	CASSRLGGPQHF
.	TRBV15	TRBJ2-5	.	TGTGCCACCAGCAGAGGCGGGCTAGCGGAGACCCAGTACTTC	CATSRGGLAETQYF
.	TRBV2	TRBJ2-4	.	TGTGCCAGCAGTGGAAGGGGTGGTTCGAACATTCAGTACTTC	CASSGRGGSNIQYF
few	TRBV27	TRBJ2-5	.	TGTGCCAGCAGTTTATCGATCTTCCGGGAGACCCAGTACTTC	CASSLSIFRETQYF
.	TRBV7-3	TRBJ2-1	TRBD1	TGTGCCAGCAGCCCCGGGACAGGGCCTTACAATGAGCAGTTCTTC	CASSPGTGPYNEQFF
.	TRBV2	TRBJ2-2	TRBD2	TGTGCCAGCGGGACTAGCCCCGGCACCGGGGAGCTGTTTTTT	CASGTSPGTGELFF
.	TRBV27	TRBJ1-1	.	TGTGCCAGCAGTTCCACTTTAAACACTGAAGCTTTCTTT	CASSSTLNTEAFF
.	TRBV5-6	TRBJ1-4	.	TGTGCCAGCAGCGGTTCGAGCTCAAGGGGATGGAGCGAAAAACTGTTTTTT	CASSGSSSRGWSEKLFF
.	TRBV7-3	TRBJ2-7	.	TGTGCCAGCAGCCCGACTAACTCCTACGAGCAGTACTTC	CASSPTNSYEQYF
.	TRBV5-6	TRBJ2-6	.	TGTGCCAGCAGGACAACTGGGGCCAACGTCCTGACTTTC	CASRTTGANVLTF
few	TRBV2	TRBJ2-7	.	TGTGCCAGCGCCGGGAACTCCTACGAGCAGTACTTC	CASAGNSYEQYF
.	TRBV14	TRBJ1-1	TRBD1	TGTGCCAGCAGCCAAGATCCCATCGACGGAAGGGGGCTCGGGAGCACTGAAGCTTTCTTT	CASSQDPIDGRGLGSTEAFF
.	TRBV2	TRBJ1-4	TRBD1	TGTGCCAGCAGTGGACCGGGACAGGGGATTGAAAAACTGTTTTTT	CASSGPGQGIEKLFF
.	TRBV7-9	TRBJ1-1	.	TGTGCCAGCAGCTTAGCTCGAGTGAACACTGAAGCTTTCTTT	CASSLARVNTEAFF
.	TRBV28	TRBJ2-1	.	TGTGCCAGCAGTTCGGGGAGATCGAGAATCAATGAGCAGTTCTTC	CASSSGRSRINEQFF
.	TRBV27	TRBJ2-7	.	TGTGCCAGCAGTTTATTTCGGGGTTCCTACGAGCAGTACTTC	CASSLFRGSYEQYF
.	TRBV2	TRBJ1-2	.	TGTGCCAGCGCTTCCCTGGGCAGGGAGGATGGCTACACCTTC	CASASLGREDGYTF
once	TRBV30	TRBJ2-7	.	TGTGCCTGGAGGGCCCCCGGGACAAAATACGAGCAGTACTTC	CAWRAPGTKYEQYF
.	TRBV4-1	TRBJ2-7	TRBD2	TGCGCCAGCAGCCAAGCTGGACTAGGAGGCGACGAGCAGTACTTC	CASSQAGLGGDEQYF
.	TRBV19	TRBJ1-5	.	TGTGCCAGTAGTACCGGGACTGACCTTAGGCCCCAGCATTTT	CASSTGTDLRPQHF
.	TRBV12-1	TRBJ1-1	.	TGTGCCAGCAGCGGCCGACGCGACAGGGGGCGGAACACTGAAGCTTTCTTT	CASSGRRDRGRNTEAFF
.	TRBV28	TRBJ1-1	.	TGTGCCAGCAGTTCCTACCCCGGGGGGACTTTCTTT	CASSSYPGGTFF
.	TRBV2	TRBJ2-5	TRBD1	TGTGCCAGCGAACCGATAGACAGGGCCTTTAAAGAGACCCAGTACTTC	CASEPIDRAFKETQYF
few	TRBV4-2	TRBJ2-3	TRBD2	TGTGCCAGCAGCCGCTTAGGGCGGGGGGGCATTTATTTT	CASSRLGRGGIYF
few	TRBV6-1	TRBJ2-6	.	TGTGCCAGCAGTGGGGGGCAGGGTAGAGCTGGGGCCAACGTCCTGACTTTC	CASSGGQGRAGANVLTF
.	TRBV7-9	TRBJ2-7	TRBD1	TGTGCCAGCAGCTTAGCCGGACAGGGGGAATACGAGCAGTACTTC	CASSLAGQGEYEQYF
.	TRBV27	TRBJ1-1	TRBD1	TGTGCCAGCAGTCTCCGGACAGGGACTATGAACACTGAAGCTTTCTTT	CASSLRTGTMNTEAFF
.	TRBV7-9	TRBJ2-1	TRBD1	TGTGCCAGCAGCGAATCCCTGACCGGGACAGGGGGCGATGAGCAGTTCTTC	CASSESLTGTGGDEQFF
once	TRBV27	TRBJ1-2	.	TGTGCCAGCAGTACGGGGAACTATGGCTACACCTTC	CASSTGNYGYTF
.	TRBV28	TRBJ2-7	.	TGTGCCAGCAGGGCGGGCGGGGACGCAAGAAGCGAGCAGTACTTC	CASRAGGDARSEQYF
few	TRBV7-8	TRBJ1-2	TRBD1	TGTGCCAGCAGCCGGGACAGGGGAAAGAATAACTATGGCTACACCTTC	CASSRDRGKNNYGYTF
.	TRBV5-6	TRBJ2-7	TRBD2	TGTGCCAGCAGCTTGGTCAGGGCTAGCGGGAGCTCCTACGAGCAGTACTTC	CASSLVRASGSSYEQYF
.	TRBV30	TRBJ1-3	.	TGTGCCTGGAGTGTGGAGAGAGGAAACACCATATATTTT	CAWSVERGNTIYF
.	TRBV27	TRBJ2-3	.	TGTGCCAGCAGTTTAAACGGGGGTTGGGGCCCAGATACGCAGTATTTT	CASSLNGGWGPDTQYF
few	TRBV30	TRBJ1-4	.	TGTGCCTGGCGAGGGGGAAGCAATGAAAAACTGTTTTTT	CAWRGGSNEKLFF
.	TRBV19	TRBJ1-1	TRBD1	TGTGCCACCCGCACGCGACAGGGGGCAGACCTAACCACTGAAGCTTTCTTT	CATRTRQGADLTTEAFF
once	TRBV4-3	TRBJ2-5	.	TGCGCCAGCAGCCAAGGGAATCCTAACGAGCGGGAGACCCAGTACTTC	CASSQGNPNERETQYF
few	TRBV6-6	TRBJ2-1	TRBD1	TGTGCCGTAAACAGGGGGTCCTACAATGAGCAGTTCTTC	CAVNRGSYNEQFF